This T cell receptor (beta chain) was recovered during a study of blood T cell repertoires in COVID-19. At the level of the study: The United States, Italy and Spain supplied acute and convalescent COVID-19 samples. The analysed material was cDNA or gDNA that came from T cells, B-cell-depleted T cells, or PBMCs.

Only in-frame clones appear in the TCRdb table, and some are missing; sequencing was by immunoSEQ multiplex PCR. The table records fewer than 250,000 clones, around 85% of them present only once. Participants, roughly 18 to 90 years old, spanned approximately 25 US areas. Cohorts were based on clinical histories the participants reported. The CDR3 spans 13 residues. V was shortened by 6 bases and J by 2 bases, with 9 bases between the two germline ends. In germline, CDR1 is SGHAT, CDR2 FQNNGV. The chain couples TRBV11-2 to TRBJ2-3, with D perhaps TRBD2 (5 bases). The TCR originated in a woman in her 40s with acute COVID-19. The sequenced sample was PBMCs or T cells enriched from blood (not recorded which). The CDR3 loop reads CASSGGDTDTQYF. The DNA for the CDR3 is TGTGCCAGCAGTGGAGGCGACACAGATACGCAGTATTTT.